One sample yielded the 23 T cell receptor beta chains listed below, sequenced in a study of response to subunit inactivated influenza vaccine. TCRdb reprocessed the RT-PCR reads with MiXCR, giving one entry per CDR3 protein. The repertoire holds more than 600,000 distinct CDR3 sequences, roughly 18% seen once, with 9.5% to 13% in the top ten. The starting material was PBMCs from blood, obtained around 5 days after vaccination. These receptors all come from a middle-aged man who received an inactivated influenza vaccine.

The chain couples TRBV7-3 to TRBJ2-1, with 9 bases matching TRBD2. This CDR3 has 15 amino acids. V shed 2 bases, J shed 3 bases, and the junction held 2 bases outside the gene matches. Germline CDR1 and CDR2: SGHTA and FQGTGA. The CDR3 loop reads CASSLQLAGYNEQFF. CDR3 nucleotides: TGTGCCAGCAGCTTACAACTAGCGGGCTACAATGAGCAGTTCTTC.

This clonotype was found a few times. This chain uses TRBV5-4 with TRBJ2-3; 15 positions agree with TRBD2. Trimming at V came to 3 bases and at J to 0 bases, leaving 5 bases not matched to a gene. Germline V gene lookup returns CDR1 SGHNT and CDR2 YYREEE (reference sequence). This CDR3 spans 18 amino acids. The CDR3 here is CASSSGTSGRTSTDTQYF. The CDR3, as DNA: TGTGCCAGCAGCTCCGGGACTAGCGGGAGGACTAGCACAGATACGCAGTATTTT.

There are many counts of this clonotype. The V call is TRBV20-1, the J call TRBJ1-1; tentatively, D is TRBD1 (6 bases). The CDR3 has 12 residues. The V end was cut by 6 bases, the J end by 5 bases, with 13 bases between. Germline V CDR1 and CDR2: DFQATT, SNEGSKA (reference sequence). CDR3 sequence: CSASERGTEAFF. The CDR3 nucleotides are TGCAGTGCCAGCGAAAGGGGGACTGAAGCTTTCTTT.

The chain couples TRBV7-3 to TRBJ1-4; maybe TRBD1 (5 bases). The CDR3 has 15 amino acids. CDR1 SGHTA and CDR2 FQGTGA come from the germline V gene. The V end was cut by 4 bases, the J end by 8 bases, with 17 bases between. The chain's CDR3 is CASSCETGVEEKLFF. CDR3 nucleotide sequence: TGTGCCAGCAGCTGTGAGACGGGGGTGGAAGAAAAACTGTTTTTT.

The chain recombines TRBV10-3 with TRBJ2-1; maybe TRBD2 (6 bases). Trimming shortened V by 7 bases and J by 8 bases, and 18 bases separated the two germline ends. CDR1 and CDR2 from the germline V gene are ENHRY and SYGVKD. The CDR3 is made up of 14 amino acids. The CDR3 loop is CAIKSGSSGDEQFF. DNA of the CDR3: TGTGCCATCAAGTCCGGCTCATCGGGGGATGAGCAGTTCTTC.

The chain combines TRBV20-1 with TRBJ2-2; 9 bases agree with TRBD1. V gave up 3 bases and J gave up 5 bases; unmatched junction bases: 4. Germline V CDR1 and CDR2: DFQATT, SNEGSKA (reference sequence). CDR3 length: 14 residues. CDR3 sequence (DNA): TGCAGTGCTAGCCCGACAGGGGGGACCGGGGAGCTGTTTTTT. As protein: CSASPTGGTGELFF.

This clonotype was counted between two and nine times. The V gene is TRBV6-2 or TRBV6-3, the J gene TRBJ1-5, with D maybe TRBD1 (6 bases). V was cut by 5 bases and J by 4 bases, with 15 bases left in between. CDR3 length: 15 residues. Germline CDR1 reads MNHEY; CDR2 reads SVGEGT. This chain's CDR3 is CASSKQGGGNQPQHF. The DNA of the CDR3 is TGTGCCAGCAGTAAACAGGGAGGGGGAAATCAGCCCCAGCATTTT.

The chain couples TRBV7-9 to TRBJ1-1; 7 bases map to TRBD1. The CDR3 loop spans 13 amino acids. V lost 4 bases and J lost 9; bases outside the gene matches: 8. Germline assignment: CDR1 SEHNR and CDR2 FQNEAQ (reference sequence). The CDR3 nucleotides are TGTGCCAGCAGCTCCATAAGGGGGCATCAAGCTTTCTTT. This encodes CASSSIRGHQAFF. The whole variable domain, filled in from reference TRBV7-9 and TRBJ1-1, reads DTGVSQNPRHKITKRGQNVTFRCDPISEHNRLYWYRQTLGQGPEFLTYFQNEAQLEKSRLLSDRFSAERPKGSFSTLEIQRTEQGDSAMYLCASSSIRGHQAFFGQGTRLTVV.

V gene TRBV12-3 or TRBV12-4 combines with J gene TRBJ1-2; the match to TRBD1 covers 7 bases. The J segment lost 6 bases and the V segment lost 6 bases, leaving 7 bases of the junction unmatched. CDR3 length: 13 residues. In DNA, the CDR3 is TGTGCCAGCAGAAGGACAGGATCGGATGGCTACACCTTC. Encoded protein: CASRRTGSDGYTF.

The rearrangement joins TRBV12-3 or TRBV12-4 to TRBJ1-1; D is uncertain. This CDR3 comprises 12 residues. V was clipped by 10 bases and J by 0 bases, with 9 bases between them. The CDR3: CATTLMNTEAFF. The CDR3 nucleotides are TGTGCCACCACGTTGATGAACACTGAAGCTTTCTTT.

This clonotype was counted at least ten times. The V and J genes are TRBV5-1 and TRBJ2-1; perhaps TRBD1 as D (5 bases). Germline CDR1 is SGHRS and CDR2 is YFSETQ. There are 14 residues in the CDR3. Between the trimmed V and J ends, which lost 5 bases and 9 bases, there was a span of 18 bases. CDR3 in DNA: TGCGCCAGCAGGGTTGGACCTGCTCAGGGTGAGCAGTTCTTC. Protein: CASRVGPAQGEQFF.

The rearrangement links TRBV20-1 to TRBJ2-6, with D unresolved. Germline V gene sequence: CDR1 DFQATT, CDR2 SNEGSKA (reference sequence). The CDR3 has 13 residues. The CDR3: CRPSISGANVLTF. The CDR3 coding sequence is TGCCGACCCTCCATATCTGGGGCCAACGTCCTGACTTTC.

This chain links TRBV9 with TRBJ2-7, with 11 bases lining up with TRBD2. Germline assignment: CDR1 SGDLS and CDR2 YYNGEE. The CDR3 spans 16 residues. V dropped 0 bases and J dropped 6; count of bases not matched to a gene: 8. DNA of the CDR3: TGTGCCAGCAGCGTAGTACTAGCGGGAGTTGAGAGCGAGCAGTACTTC. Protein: CASSVVLAGVESEQYF.

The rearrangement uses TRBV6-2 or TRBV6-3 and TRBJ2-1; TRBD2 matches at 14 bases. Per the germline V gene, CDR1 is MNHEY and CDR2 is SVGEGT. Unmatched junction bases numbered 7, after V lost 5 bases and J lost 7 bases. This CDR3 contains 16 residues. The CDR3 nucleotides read TGTGCCAGCAGTGGGGGGACTAGCGGGAGAACGAATGAGCAGTTCTTC. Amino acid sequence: CASSGGTSGRTNEQFF.

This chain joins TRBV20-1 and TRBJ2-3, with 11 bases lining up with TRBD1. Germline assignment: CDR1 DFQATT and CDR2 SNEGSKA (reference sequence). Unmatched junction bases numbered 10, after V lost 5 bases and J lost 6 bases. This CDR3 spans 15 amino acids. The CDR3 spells CSALTGTGGGDTQYF. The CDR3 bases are TGCAGTGCTCTCACCGGGACAGGGGGTGGGGATACGCAGTATTTT.

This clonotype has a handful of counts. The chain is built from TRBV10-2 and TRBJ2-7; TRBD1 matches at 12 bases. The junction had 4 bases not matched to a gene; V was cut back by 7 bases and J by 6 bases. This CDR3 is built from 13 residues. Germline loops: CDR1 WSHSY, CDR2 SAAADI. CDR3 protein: CASTGTGGGEQYF. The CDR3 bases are TGCGCCAGCACCGGGACAGGGGGCGGCGAGCAGTACTTC.

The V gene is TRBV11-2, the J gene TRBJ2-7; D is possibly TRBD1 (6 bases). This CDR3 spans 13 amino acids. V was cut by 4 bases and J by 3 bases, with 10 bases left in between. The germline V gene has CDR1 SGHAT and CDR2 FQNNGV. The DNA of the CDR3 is TGTGCCAGCAGCTCAGGACAGTACTACGAGCAGTACTTC. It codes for CASSSGQYYEQYF.

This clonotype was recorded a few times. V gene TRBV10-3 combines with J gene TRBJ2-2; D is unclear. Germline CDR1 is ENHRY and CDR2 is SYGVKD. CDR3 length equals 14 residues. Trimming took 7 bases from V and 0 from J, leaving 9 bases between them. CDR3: CAITPQPNTGELFF. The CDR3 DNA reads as TGTGCCATCACCCCGCAGCCGAACACCGGGGAGCTGTTTTTT.

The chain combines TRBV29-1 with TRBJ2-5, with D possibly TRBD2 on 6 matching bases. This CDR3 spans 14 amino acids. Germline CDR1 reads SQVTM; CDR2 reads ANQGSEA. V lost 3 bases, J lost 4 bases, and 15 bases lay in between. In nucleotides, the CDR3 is TGCAGCGTTGACCGGAGGGAGTCTGGAGAGACCCAGTACTTC. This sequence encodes CSVDRRESGETQYF. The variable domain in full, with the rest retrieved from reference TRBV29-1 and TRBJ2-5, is SAVISQKPSRDICQRGTSLTIQCQVDSQVTMMFWYRQQPGQSLTLIATANQGSEATYESGFVIDKFPISRPNLTFSTLTVSNMSPEDSSIYLCSVDRRESGETQYFGPGTRLLVL.

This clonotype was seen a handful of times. CDR3 nucleotide sequence: TGCGCCAGCAGCCAAGAGCCGACTGGGAACAATGAGCAGTTCTTC. Amino acid sequence: CASSQEPTGNNEQFF. The chain carries TRBV4-3 and TRBJ2-1; unclear D gene. This CDR3 spans 15 amino acids. Trimming stripped 0 bases from V and 5 bases from J, with 11 bases between. The V gene's germline CDR1 is LGHNA and CDR2 YSLEER.

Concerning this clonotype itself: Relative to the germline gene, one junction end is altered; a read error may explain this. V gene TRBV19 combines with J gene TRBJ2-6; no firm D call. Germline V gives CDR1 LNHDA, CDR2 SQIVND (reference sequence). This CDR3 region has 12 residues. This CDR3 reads CASIEWANVLTF. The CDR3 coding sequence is TGTGCTAGTATTGAGTGGGCCAACGTCCTGACTTTC. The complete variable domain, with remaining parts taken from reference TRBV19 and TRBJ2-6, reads DGGITQSPKYLFRKEGQNVTLSCEQNLNHDAMYWYRQDPGQGLRLIYYSQIVNDFQKGDIAEGYSVSREKKESFPLTVTSAQKNPTAFYLCASIEWANVLTFGAGSRLTVL.

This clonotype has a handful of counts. In DNA form, the CDR3 reads TGTGCCAGCAGCTTAGCGCTAATGGTAGAGGACCAGTACTTC. Its protein is CASSLALMVEDQYF. The chain couples TRBV7-2 to TRBJ2-5; no reliable D call. CDR3 length: 14 amino acids. V lost 0 bases to trimming and J lost 10 bases, with 15 bases between them. Per germline, CDR1 SGHTA and CDR2 FQGNSA.

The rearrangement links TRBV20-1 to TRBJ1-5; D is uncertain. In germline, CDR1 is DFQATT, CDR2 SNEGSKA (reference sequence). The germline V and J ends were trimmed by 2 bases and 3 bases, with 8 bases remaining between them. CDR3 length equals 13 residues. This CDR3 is CSARRGINQPQHF. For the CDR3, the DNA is TGCAGTGCTAGAAGAGGCATCAATCAGCCCCAGCATTTT.